This passage covers 7 T cell receptor beta chains from one sample sequenced in a study of T cell repertoires in cytomegalovirus infection. TCRdb reanalysed the reads using MiXCR and keeps one entry per CDR3 protein. The sample lists around 360,000 distinct CDR3 sequences, roughly 34% occurring once. No antigens are known for them. The sample consisted of cultured PBMCs, taken from culture after CMV antigen stimulation. The receptors come from a human donor in good health (CMV status not recorded). Some clones in this sample may be carry-over from other donors' samples.

There are a few counts of this clonotype. This chain joins TRBV6-5 and TRBJ1-2, with TRBD1 identical over 9 bases. This CDR3 is 16 amino acids long. J was trimmed by 5 bases and V by 1 base; bases with no gene match: 8. The germline V gene has CDR1 MNHEY and CDR2 SVGAGI. For the CDR3, the DNA is TGTGCCAGCAGTTACTTAAGGACAGGGGTAATATATGGCTACACCTTC. This translates into CASSYLRTGVIYGYTF.

The chain recombines TRBV6-2 or TRBV6-3 with TRBJ2-5; D may be TRBD2 (6 bases). CDR1 and CDR2 from the germline V gene are MNHEY and SVGEGT. With 5 bases removed from V and 5 bases from J, the gap between germline ends came to 12 bases. CDR3 length: 13 amino acids. The CDR3: CASSPTSLETQYF. As DNA, the CDR3 is TGTGCCAGCAGTCCAACTAGCCTGGAGACCCAGTACTTC.

J is TRBJ2-7 and V is TRBV27; 8 nucleotides align to TRBD1. This CDR3 comprises 14 residues. Per the germline V gene, CDR1 is MNHEY and CDR2 is SMNVEV (reference sequence). Trimming at V came to 3 bases and at J to 3 bases, leaving 4 bases not matched to a gene. This CDR3 reads CASSFTGGHYEQYF. The CDR3 region has the DNA TGTGCCAGCAGTTTTACAGGGGGTCACTACGAGCAGTACTTC.

The rearrangement links TRBV15 to TRBJ2-5, with 12 nucleotides matching TRBD2. V trimming: 6 bases; J trimming: 6 bases; junction bases outside the gene matches: 20. Per germline, CDR1 LNHNV and CDR2 YYDKDF (reference sequence). The CDR3 covers 19 residues. The CDR3 reads CATRKFLLAGGPGEKTQYF. The CDR3 DNA reads as TGTGCCACCAGAAAATTCCTGCTAGCGGGAGGGCCCGGTGAGAAGACCCAGTACTTC.

V and J are TRBV27 and TRBJ2-2, with TRBD2 identical over 15 bases. Germline CDR1 is MNHEY and CDR2 is SMNVEV (reference sequence). The trim removed 6 bases at V and 9 bases at J, leaving 5 bases unmatched. The CDR3 is made up of 15 amino acids. In DNA form, the CDR3 reads TGTGCCAGCAGCTTAGGGACTAGCGGGAGGTGGGAGCTGTTTTTT. It is translated as CASSLGTSGRWELFF.

In this sample, this clonotype turned up a few times. The genes are TRBV2 and TRBJ2-7; D is possibly TRBD2 (6 bases). The CDR3 runs to 12 residues. V was pared by 2 bases and J by 4 bases, with 6 bases between. From germline, CDR1 is SNHLY and CDR2 FYNNEI. As DNA, the CDR3 is TGTGCCAGCAGTGAACGGGGGTACGAGCAGTACGTC. Its translation: CASSERGYEQYV.

The chain links TRBV6-8 to TRBJ2-7, with D perhaps matching TRBD2 (5 bases). The V gene's germline CDR1 is MNHGY and CDR2 SAAAGT. The CDR3 sequence is 17 residues long. V lost 2 bases to trimming and J lost 4 bases, with 21 bases between them. CDR3 sequence reads: CASSYANVGVPTYEQYF. DNA for the CDR3: TGTGCCAGCAGTTACGCCAATGTCGGGGTCCCCACTTACGAGCAGTACTTC.